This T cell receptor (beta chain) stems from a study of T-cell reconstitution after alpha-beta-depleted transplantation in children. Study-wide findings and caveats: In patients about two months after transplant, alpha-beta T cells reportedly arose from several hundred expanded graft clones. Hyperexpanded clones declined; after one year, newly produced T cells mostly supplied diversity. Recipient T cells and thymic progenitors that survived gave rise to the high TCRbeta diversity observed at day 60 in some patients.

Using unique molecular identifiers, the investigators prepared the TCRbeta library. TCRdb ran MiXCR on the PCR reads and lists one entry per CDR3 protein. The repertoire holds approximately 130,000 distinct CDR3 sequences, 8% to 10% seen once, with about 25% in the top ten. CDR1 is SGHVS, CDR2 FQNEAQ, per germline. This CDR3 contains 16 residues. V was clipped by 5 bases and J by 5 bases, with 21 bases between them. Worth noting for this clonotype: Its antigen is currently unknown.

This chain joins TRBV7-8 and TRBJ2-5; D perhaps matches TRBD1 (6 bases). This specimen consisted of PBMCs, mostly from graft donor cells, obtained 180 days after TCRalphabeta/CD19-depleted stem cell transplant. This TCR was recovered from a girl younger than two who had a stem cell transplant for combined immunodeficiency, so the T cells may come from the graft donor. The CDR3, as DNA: TGTGCCAGCAGCCCAAGCCCGACAGGAACCCTGGAGACCCAGTACTTC. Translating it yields CASSPSPTGTLETQYF.